These 23 T cell receptor beta chains share one sample of origin, sequenced in a study of T cells expressing NK-cell markers. From the 5' RACE reads, TCRdb lists one entry per CDR3 protein and no DNA. This table lists 400,000 to 450,000 distinct CDR3 sequences. The sample comprised blood T cells: a sorted CD56 or NKG2C T cell subset, CD4+ or CD8+ T cells, or bulk PBMC T cells (not recorded which). The receptor source for this set is a woman aged 18-69 years in good health.

This chain links TRBV27 with TRBJ1-1; TCRdb proposes TRBD1, but this gene call is untestable without DNA. The germline V gene has CDR1 MNHEY and CDR2 SMNVEV (reference sequence). CDR3 size: 15 residues. CDR3 in amino acids: CASSLSGTWNTEAFF.

The chain recombines TRBV20-1 with TRBJ1-1; TCRdb calls TRBD1, which cannot be checked without DNA. Germline CDR1 and CDR2: DFQATT and SNEGSKA (reference sequence). The CDR3 is made up of 12 amino acids. CDR3 protein: CRGSGEKTEAFF.

The chain has TRBV15 and TRBJ1-5; TCRdb calls TRBD1, which cannot be checked without DNA. CDR3 length equals 15 residues. The germline V gene has CDR1 LNHNV and CDR2 YYDKDF (reference sequence). The CDR3 loop is CATSRGGGPNQPQHF.

The chain couples TRBV6-5 to TRBJ2-3; the D call of TRBD2 rests on TCRdb alone, since no DNA is present to check it. Germline assignment: CDR1 MNHEY and CDR2 SVGAGI. The CDR3 runs to 15 residues. CDR3: CASSYGGREGDTQYF.

The rearrangement uses TRBV12-3 or TRBV12-4 and TRBJ2-3; TCRdb calls TRBD2, which cannot be checked without DNA. This CDR3 spans 14 amino acids. CDR3 region: CASTLLPAADTQYF.

The rearrangement uses TRBV20-1 and TRBJ2-7; the TRBD2 assignment by TCRdb is unverifiable without DNA. Germline CDR1 DFQATT, CDR2 SNEGSKA (reference sequence). There are 15 residues in the CDR3. This CDR3 reads CSARAPSVPSYEQYF.

This chain's CDR3 is CAWSPGLVYNEQFF. The chain joins TRBV30 to TRBJ2-1; the D gene TCRdb calls, TRBD2, cannot be checked with no DNA. There are 14 residues in the CDR3. Germline V gives CDR1 GTSNPN, CDR2 SVGIG (reference sequence).

The rearrangement uses TRBV6-1 and TRBJ2-1; TCRdb selects TRBD1, and the lack of DNA leaves this call unchecked. Germline V gene sequence: CDR1 MNHNS, CDR2 SASEGT. The CDR3 is 13 residues long. The CDR3 sequence is CASSKRDRGRQFF.

The CDR3: CASSLTGTRVYQETQYF. The chain joins TRBV11-2 to TRBJ2-5; TCRdb's D call of TRBD1 is untestable without DNA. This CDR3 has 17 residues. Germline V gene data show CDR1 as SGHAT and CDR2 as FQNNGV.

The chain links TRBV12-3 or TRBV12-4 to TRBJ2-6; the D call from TCRdb, TRBD1, cannot be confirmed without DNA. The CDR3 covers 16 residues. CDR3 amino acids: CASSPRGGTGANVLTF.

The J gene is TRBJ2-4, the V gene TRBV6-1; as DNA is missing, the TRBD1 call by TCRdb cannot be tested. This CDR3 has 14 residues. Germline assignment: CDR1 MNHNS and CDR2 SASEGT. The CDR3 loop is CASGGQGGQNIQYF.

V is TRBV6-1 and J is TRBJ1-3; TCRdb outputs TRBD1, but without DNA this stays unchecked. Germline V gene sequence: CDR1 MNHNS, CDR2 SASEGT. CDR3 size: 14 residues. The CDR3: CASRQESRSDTIYF.

V gene TRBV5-1 combines with J gene TRBJ1-2. The CDR3 length is 13 residues. Germline assignment: CDR1 SGHRS and CDR2 YFSETQ. CDR3 residues: CASSLAENYGYTF.

This chain links TRBV2 with TRBJ2-7. The CDR3 has 12 residues. Germline lookup yields CDR1 SNHLY and CDR2 FYNNEI. This CDR3 reads CASSVVRNEQYF.

The gene calls are TRBV19 and TRBJ2-2. In germline, CDR1 is LNHDA, CDR2 SQIVND (reference sequence). CDR3 length: 14 amino acids. This CDR3 is CASRNYRHTGELFF.

The V gene is TRBV20-1, the J gene TRBJ1-2; the TCRdb D gene call, TRBD1, has no DNA to confirm it. Germline V lookup: CDR1 DFQATT, CDR2 SNEGSKA (reference sequence). The CDR3 is made up of 14 amino acids. CDR3 region: CSARDSWGAWGYTF.

The gene calls are TRBV11-2 and TRBJ2-3; TCRdb's D call of TRBD2 is untestable without DNA. The length of the CDR3 is 19 residues. The V gene's germline CDR1 is SGHAT and CDR2 FQNNGV. The CDR3 spells CASSLVGSSGGSSTDTQYF.

The CDR3 region is CASSFGTTTGGQFF. The chain uses TRBV27 and TRBJ2-1; checking the TCRdb D call of TRBD2 is not possible without DNA. This CDR3 region has 14 residues. Germline lookup yields CDR1 MNHEY and CDR2 SMNVEV (reference sequence).

The rearrangement joins TRBV12-3 or TRBV12-4 to TRBJ2-1; lacking DNA, the TRBD2 call made by TCRdb goes unchecked. The CDR3 totals 17 residues. The CDR3 is CASSFSLLAANYNEQFF.

CDR3 protein: CASSYSPSAEQETQYF. This chain links TRBV6-2 or TRBV6-3 with TRBJ2-5. Germline-derived CDR1 and CDR2 are MNHEY and SVGEGT. CDR3 size: 16 residues.

The chain combines TRBV6-1 with TRBJ2-2. This CDR3 region has 14 residues. The germline CDR1 and CDR2 sequences are MNHNS and SASEGT. CDR3 sequence reads: CASTERAFTGELFF.

This chain joins TRBV6-1 and TRBJ1-2; TCRdb names TRBD1, which stays unverified in the absence of DNA. CDR3 length: 14 residues. The germline V gene has CDR1 MNHNS and CDR2 SASEGT. CDR3 amino acids: CASRGTGVLRGYTF.

The V gene is TRBV27, the J gene TRBJ2-7. Germline lookup yields CDR1 MNHEY and CDR2 SMNVEV (reference sequence). This CDR3 spans 13 amino acids. CDR3 residues: CASSLSLPYEQYF.